This passage covers 7 T cell receptor beta chains from one sample sequenced in a study of T cells after yellow fever vaccination. TCRdb passed the 5' RACE reads through MiXCR, listing each CDR3 protein once. The data show 100,000 to 150,000 distinct CDR3 sequences, roughly 15% seen once. This specimen consisted of CD8+ T cells sorted from PBMCs, obtained 5 days after the yellow fever booster vaccination. The receptors derive from a man in his late teens or twenties who received the YFV17D yellow fever vaccine.

The table lists this clonotype with many counts. The rearrangement uses TRBV7-8 and TRBJ2-2, with D unclear. CDR3 length: 13 amino acids. Germline CDR1 reads SGHVS; CDR2 reads FQNEAQ. V was clipped by 1 base and J by 6 bases, with 6 bases between them. The CDR3 nucleotides read TGTGCCAGCAGCTTAGTTTCATCCGGGGAGCTGTTTTTT. This gives the protein CASSLVSSGELFF.

This clonotype appeared a few times. The chain has TRBV2 and TRBJ2-3; possible D gene TRBD2, 5 bases. The length of the CDR3 is 15 residues. Germline-derived CDR1 and CDR2 are SNHLY and FYNNEI. V shed 4 bases and J shed 0 bases, with 11 bases lying between them. The CDR3: CASSVLDFSTDTQYF. CDR3 coding DNA: TGTGCCAGCAGTGTCCTGGACTTCAGCACAGATACGCAGTATTTT.

This clonotype appeared a few times. The V call is TRBV4-2, the J call TRBJ2-5; no firm D call. The V and J ends lost 0 bases and 5 bases respectively, with 10 bases between them. The CDR3 loop spans 14 amino acids. Germline V CDR1 and CDR2: LGHNA, YNFKEQ. The CDR3 DNA reads as TGTGCCAGCAGCCAAGATCTGGGTCGCGAGACCCAGTACTTC. This encodes CASSQDLGRETQYF.

The rearrangement uses TRBV20-1 and TRBJ1-2, with 7 bases aligning to TRBD1. The CDR3 totals 17 residues. CDR1 is DFQATT, CDR2 SNEGSKA, per germline (reference sequence). V shed 2 bases, J shed 4 bases, and the junction held 16 bases outside the gene matches. The CDR3 loop reads CSARRKVRAGTVYGYTF. DNA of the CDR3: TGCAGTGCTAGACGGAAAGTTCGAGCGGGGACAGTCTATGGCTACACCTTC.

This clonotype was seen ten or more times. The genes are TRBV7-7 and TRBJ2-3; maybe TRBD2 (5 bases). CDR1 and CDR2 from the germline V gene are SSHAT and FNYEAQ (reference sequence). Trimming removed 1 base from V and 0 bases from J, with 8 bases in between. CDR3 size: 15 residues. In DNA form, the CDR3 reads TGTGCCAGCAGCTTAGATCCGGGGAGCACAGATACGCAGTATTTT. Its translation: CASSLDPGSTDTQYF.

This clonotype was seen a handful of times. This chain links TRBV7-9 with TRBJ1-1; TRBD1 might be the D (6 bases). V was pared by 3 bases and J by 6 bases, with 17 bases between. The CDR3 is 15 amino acids. The germline gives CDR1 SEHNR, CDR2 FQNEAQ (reference sequence). Here the CDR3 reads CASSFRGSEEAEAFF. The CDR3 DNA follows: TGTGCCAGCAGCTTTAGGGGGTCGGAGGAGGCTGAAGCTTTCTTT.

This chain connects TRBV4-3 to TRBJ2-5; 11 positions agree with TRBD1. CDR3 length: 16 amino acids. The V and J ends lost 4 bases and 6 bases, in that order; junction bases with no gene match: 10. Germline CDR1 reads LGHNA; CDR2 reads YSLEER. In DNA, the CDR3 is TGCGCCAGCAGCCCAGGCGCAGGGACAGGGGGACAGACCCAGTACTTC. Protein: CASSPGAGTGGQTQYF.